This T cell receptor beta chain was sequenced during a study of shared clonotypes between healthy human individuals. The wider study: The donor pool was made up of two women and three men aged 18 to 49. Study-wide results and caveats: Despite large depth, rarefaction showed incomplete sorted-subset sequencing.

Worth noting for this clone: Its cognate antigen is unknown.

Several immunoSEQ 96-well plates shared each subset's DNA, each plate a replicate. The method was immunoSEQ multiplex PCR; TCRdb's version includes in-frame clones alone and lacks a portion of them. The data show about 1.5 million clones, with 95% to 99% seen just once and roughly 0.45% held by the top ten. The CDR3 length is 15 residues. V was trimmed by 3 bases and J by 1 base, leaving 10 bases between them. Germline lookup yields CDR1 MNHNS and CDR2 SASEGT. Material: naive CD4+ T cells sorted from blood. As to subset: CD45RA+ positively selected. V and J are TRBV6-1 and TRBJ2-1, with a weak D call TRBD1 (6 bases). This receptor was taken from a man aged 30 to 45 in good health. The CDR3: CASSEVRGSYNEQFF. CDR3 nucleotides: TGTGCCAGCAGTGAGGTCAGGGGATCCTACAATGAGCAGTTCTTC.